The 6 T cell receptor beta chains reported below all come from one sample, sequenced in a study of CD8 T cells in ankylosing spondylitis. A single record per CDR3 protein comes from TCRdb applying MiXCR to the 5' RACE reads. The sample lists around 75,000 distinct CDR3 sequences; roughly 5.2% were seen once. Sequenced: blood, either unsorted or a sorted T cell fraction (not recorded which). These receptors were taken from a male donor with ankylosing spondylitis or in good health (not recorded which).

The table lists this clonotype with many counts. This chain links TRBV5-1 with TRBJ2-3; either TRBD1 or TRBD2 may fit D (5 bases each). There are 14 residues in the CDR3. V dropped 5 bases and J dropped 2 bases, with 12 bases sitting between them. Germline CDR1 and CDR2: SGHRS and YFSETQ. The CDR3 is CASSSGTNTDTQYF. In nucleotides, the CDR3 is TGCGCCAGCAGTTCCGGGACCAACACAGATACGCAGTATTTT.

This clonotype was picked up many times. This chain connects TRBV2 to TRBJ2-5, with a tentative D call TRBD2 (6 bases). The CDR3 consists of 16 residues. Germline V CDR1 and CDR2: SNHLY, FYNNEI. Trimming cost V 10 bases and J 0 bases, with 21 bases left between them. CDR3: CATLERPGEYQETQYF. The DNA of the CDR3 is TGTGCCACCCTAGAGCGTCCGGGAGAGTACCAAGAGACCCAGTACTTC.

This clonotype has at least ten counts. The rearrangement links TRBV5-1 to TRBJ2-3; 9 nucleotides line up with TRBD1. J was trimmed by 8 bases and V by 6 bases; bases with no gene match: 10. CDR1 is SGHRS and CDR2 is YFSETQ in the germline V gene. This CDR3 is 14 amino acids long. The CDR3 spells CASNTGGERSTQYF. In nucleotides, the CDR3 is TGCGCCAGCAATACAGGGGGCGAGAGGAGTACGCAGTATTTT.

This clonotype was seen repeatedly, ten times or more. The rearrangement joins TRBV20-1 to TRBJ2-3; 8 bases align to TRBD2. The CDR3 has 16 residues. Germline V gives CDR1 DFQATT, CDR2 SNEGSKA (reference sequence). J was trimmed by 1 base and V by 3 bases; bases with no gene match: 9. CDR3 DNA: TGCAGTGCTAGCGGGGGGGGTATGCGGGGCACAGATACGCAGTATTTT. Encoded protein: CSASGGGMRGTDTQYF.

This clonotype was detected many times. The rearrangement links TRBV5-1 to TRBJ2-5; 8 bases agree with TRBD2. Germline V gives CDR1 SGHRS, CDR2 YFSETQ. V trimming: 8 bases; J trimming: 2 bases; junction bases outside the gene matches: 11. This CDR3 has 15 residues. The chain's CDR3 is CASHVLAGTQETQYF. The CDR3 DNA follows: TGCGCCAGTCATGTGTTAGCGGGAACTCAAGAGACCCAGTACTTC.

This clonotype occurred many times. The chain is built from TRBV6-2 or TRBV6-3 and TRBJ2-7; D possibly matches TRBD1 or TRBD2 (5 bases each). The V and J ends lost 0 bases and 12 bases respectively, with 15 bases between them. This CDR3 is built from 13 residues. Germline CDR1 MNHEY, CDR2 SVGEGT. CDR3 protein: CASSYSRGPLAYF. In DNA, the CDR3 is TGTGCCAGCAGTTACTCGAGGGGCCCCCTCGCGTACTTC.